Below are 25 T cell receptor beta chains sequenced from a single sample in a study of blood T cell repertoires in COVID-19. Data came from immunoSEQ multiplex PCR; TCRdb stores just in-frame clones and leaves some out. The sample consists of under 120,000 clones, around 91% of them appearing once. The specimen was peripheral blood. The source of these receptors is a woman older than 75 with acute or convalescent COVID-19.

The V call is TRBV19, the J call TRBJ2-1, with 11 bases that match TRBD2. J lost 10 bases, V lost 6 bases, and 8 bases had no gene match. CDR3 size: 14 residues. Per germline, CDR1 LNHDA and CDR2 SQIVND (reference sequence). In DNA, the CDR3 is TGTGCCAGTAGATGGGTGGCTAGCGGGGGGGAGCAGTTCTTC. Translated, it gives CASRWVASGGEQFF.

In DNA, the CDR3 is TGTGCCAGCTCACCCACCGAGATAAACACTGAAGCTTTCTTT. Its protein is CASSPTEINTEAFF. This chain links TRBV18 with TRBJ1-1, with no clear D. The CDR3 has 14 residues. V lost 3 bases and J lost 2, with 10 bases in between. Germline CDR1 is KGHSH and CDR2 is LQKENI.

The chain employs TRBV6-6 and TRBJ1-4; 8 positions match TRBD1. Germline loops: CDR1 MNHNY, CDR2 SVGAGI (reference sequence). Trimming removed 6 bases from V and 3 bases from J; junction bases left unmatched: 9. The CDR3 covers 16 residues. The CDR3 here is CASRDDRGSSNEKLFF. The CDR3 coding sequence is TGTGCCAGCAGGGATGACAGGGGTTCATCTAATGAAAAACTGTTTTTT.

The rearrangement joins TRBV4-2 to TRBJ2-7, with TRBD1 as a possible D gene (6 bases). V dropped 0 bases and J dropped 1 base, with 10 bases sitting between them. Germline values: CDR1 LGHNA, CDR2 YNFKEQ. The CDR3 is 15 residues long. In nucleotides, the CDR3 is TGTGCCAGCAGCCAAGAGGGGGCAGTGTCCTACGAGCAGTACTTC. This sequence encodes CASSQEGAVSYEQYF.

The chain joins TRBV7-2 to TRBJ2-5; D possibly corresponds to TRBD2 (5 bases). V was cut by 5 bases and J by 5 bases, with 12 bases left in between. CDR1 is SGHTA and CDR2 is FQGNSA in the germline V gene. This CDR3 has 13 amino acids. The CDR3 is CASSIGSGETQYF. The CDR3 DNA reads as TGTGCCAGCAGCATAGGATCGGGGGAGACCCAGTACTTC. Looking up the rest from reference TRBV7-2 and TRBJ2-5 gives the full variable domain: GAGVSQSPSNKVTEKGKDVELRCDPISGHTALYWYRQSLGQGLEFLIYFQGNSAPDKSGLPSDRFSAERTGGSVSTLTIQRTQQEDSAVYLCASSIGSGETQYFGPGTRLLVL.

The count of this clone is one. This chain's CDR3 is CASSPLGGVNTGELFF. In nucleotides, the CDR3 is TGTGCCAGCAGTCCACTAGGGGGAGTTAACACCGGGGAGCTGTTTTTT. The V and J genes are TRBV27 and TRBJ2-2, with D possibly matching TRBD1 (6 bases). CDR3 size: 16 residues. CDR1 and CDR2 from the germline V gene are MNHEY and SMNVEV (reference sequence). Trimming took off 5 bases at V and 2 bases at J, with 15 bases between the two ends.

The rearrangement uses TRBV7-9 and TRBJ2-7; 12 bases fit TRBD2. This CDR3 is 16 amino acids long. CDR1 is SEHNR, CDR2 FQNEAQ, per germline (reference sequence). J lost 1 base, V lost 4 bases, and 5 bases had no gene match. The CDR3 here is CASSYLTSGGSYEQYF. CDR3 bases: TGTGCCAGCAGCTACCTAACTAGCGGGGGGTCCTACGAGCAGTACTTC.

This clone was found once. The chain couples TRBV9 to TRBJ1-3; 8 positions agree with TRBD1. In germline, CDR1 is SGDLS, CDR2 YYNGEE. Trimming cost V 1 base and J 4 bases; bases outside gene matches: 7. This CDR3 contains 16 residues. CDR3 in DNA: TGTGCCAGCAGCGTATCTCCCGGGACAGGCGGAAACACCATATATTTT. This translates into CASSVSPGTGGNTIYF.

The V gene is TRBV30, the J gene TRBJ1-4; tentatively, D is TRBD1 (5 bases). This CDR3 region has 13 residues. CDR1 and CDR2 from the germline V gene are GTSNPN and SVGIG (reference sequence). Deletions cut 4 bases from V and 9 bases from J, with 15 bases between. The CDR3 DNA reads as TGTGCCTGGATGACAGACAATTTGAAAAAACTGTTTTTT. Protein sequence: CAWMTDNLKKLFF.

This clone was seen a single time. CDR3 sequence (DNA): TGCGCCAGCAGCTTGCGACAGGGGGTTGACGAGCAGTACTTC. Encoded protein: CASSLRQGVDEQYF. The V call is TRBV5-1, the J call TRBJ2-7, with 9 positions matching TRBD1. The V segment lost 1 base and the J segment 5 bases; nucleotides outside the gene matches: 4. This CDR3 spans 14 amino acids. Germline V lookup: CDR1 SGHRS, CDR2 YFSETQ.

The chain combines TRBV6-5 with TRBJ2-3; D might be TRBD2 (5 bases). Germline CDR1 reads MNHEY; CDR2 reads SVGAGI. This CDR3 has 15 amino acids. V dropped 6 bases and J dropped 1 base, with 14 bases sitting between them. The CDR3 here is CASRFLAGGTDTQYF. CDR3 DNA: TGTGCCAGCAGGTTCCTGGCGGGCGGCACAGATACGCAGTATTTT.

The gene calls are TRBV27 and TRBJ2-1; D is uncertain. V was pared by 5 bases and J by 0 bases, with 5 bases between. This CDR3 has 13 residues. Germline values: CDR1 MNHEY, CDR2 SMNVEV (reference sequence). DNA of the CDR3: TGTGCCAGCAGTATTAGCTCCTACAATGAGCAGTTCTTC. It is translated as CASSISSYNEQFF.

The rearrangement links TRBV7-2 to TRBJ2-7; D gene ambiguous. Trimming left V 1 base short and J 5 bases short, with 3 bases between. Per germline, CDR1 SGHTA and CDR2 FQGNSA. The CDR3 covers 11 residues. The CDR3 nucleotides read TGTGCCAGCAGCTTAGTAGACGAGCAGTACTTC. It specifies CASSLVDEQYF.

This chain uses TRBV30 with TRBJ2-7; a possible D gene is TRBD1 (6 bases). Germline loops: CDR1 GTSNPN, CDR2 SVGIG (reference sequence). With 1 base removed from V and 5 bases from J, the gap between germline ends came to 12 bases. The CDR3 has 13 residues. The CDR3 sequence: CAWSEGVKDEQYF. The DNA for the CDR3 is TGTGCCTGGAGTGAGGGGGTAAAGGACGAGCAGTACTTC. Drawing the rest from reference TRBV30 and TRBJ2-7, the complete variable domain is SQTIHQWPATLVQPVGSPLSLECTVEGTSNPNLYWYRQAAGRGLQLLFYSVGIGQISSEVPQNLSASRPQDRQFILSSKKLLLSDSGFYLCAWSEGVKDEQYFGPGTRLTVT.

This sequence joins TRBV4-1 and TRBJ2-3; D uncertain. Germline-derived CDR1 and CDR2 are MGHRA and YSYEKL. CDR3 length: 15 residues. Trimming removed 1 base from V and 0 bases from J, with 8 bases in between. DNA for the CDR3: TGCGCCAGCAGCCAAGCTGTTACTAGCACAGATACGCAGTATTTT. Translation: CASSQAVTSTDTQYF.

This chain joins TRBV7-2 and TRBJ2-1; D gene uncertain. Trimming took off 0 bases at V and 8 bases at J, with 11 bases between the two ends. Germline CDR1 and CDR2: SGHTA and FQGNSA. The CDR3 is 14 residues long. The CDR3 loop is CASSLAPQWYEQFF. The CDR3 nucleotides are TGTGCCAGCAGCTTAGCCCCCCAGTGGTATGAGCAGTTCTTC.

This chain joins TRBV30 and TRBJ2-2; 8 positions agree with TRBD1. With 3 bases clipped from V and 2 bases from J, the junction kept 11 bases outside the gene matches. Germline V gives CDR1 GTSNPN, CDR2 SVGIG (reference sequence). CDR3 size: 17 residues. DNA for the CDR3: TGTGCCTGGAGCCCCCTCTGGGGACAGGCTAACACCGGGGAGCTGTTTTTT. This gives the protein CAWSPLWGQANTGELFF. Combining the CDR3 with reference TRBV30 and TRBJ2-2 gives the whole variable domain SQTIHQWPATLVQPVGSPLSLECTVEGTSNPNLYWYRQAAGRGLQLLFYSVGIGQISSEVPQNLSASRPQDRQFILSSKKLLLSDSGFYLCAWSPLWGQANTGELFFGEGSRLTVL.

This clone has more than one count but fewer than ten. The chain has TRBV10-3 and TRBJ1-4, with D maybe TRBD1 (5 bases). The germline V gene encodes CDR1 ENHRY and CDR2 SYGVKD. This CDR3 has 13 residues. V lost 6 bases and J 9 bases, leaving 14 bases between the germline ends. In DNA form, the CDR3 reads TGTGCCATCAGCGGCGGGACCGGGCAAAAACTGTTTTTT. This encodes CAISGGTGQKLFF.

The rearrangement joins TRBV18 to TRBJ2-5; D not certain. Germline lookup yields CDR1 KGHSH and CDR2 LQKENI. The CDR3 has 13 residues. With 1 base removed from V and 2 bases from J, the gap between germline ends came to 5 bases. Written as DNA, the CDR3 is TGTGCCAGCTCACCACGAGGACAAGAGACCCAGTACTTC. Encoded protein: CASSPRGQETQYF.

This clone was seen only once. CDR3 nucleotide sequence: TGTGCCAGCAGTAACAAGGACTCCCAGCATTTT. It specifies CASSNKDSQHF. V gene TRBV6-5 combines with J gene TRBJ1-5; no definite D call. There are 11 residues in the CDR3. Trimming pared 5 bases from V and 11 bases from J, leaving 10 bases between. Germline V gene lookup returns CDR1 MNHEY and CDR2 SVGAGI.

V usage is TRBV7-2 and J usage is TRBJ2-2, with TRBD1 matching 7 bases. Germline CDR1 reads SGHTA; CDR2 reads FQGNSA. The junction had 11 bases not matched to a gene; V was cut back by 1 base and J by 6 bases. This CDR3 has 17 amino acids. The CDR3 loop reads CASSLGQGGGWSGELFF. The CDR3 nucleotides are TGTGCCAGCAGCTTAGGGCAAGGGGGCGGGTGGTCCGGGGAGCTGTTTTTT. Full variable domain (missing parts from reference TRBV7-2 and TRBJ2-2): GAGVSQSPSNKVTEKGKDVELRCDPISGHTALYWYRQSLGQGLEFLIYFQGNSAPDKSGLPSDRFSAERTGGSVSTLTIQRTQQEDSAVYLCASSLGQGGGWSGELFFGEGSRLTVL.

The chain employs TRBV5-1 and TRBJ2-3, with 9 bases aligning to TRBD2. The germline V gene encodes CDR1 SGHRS and CDR2 YFSETQ. V shed 0 bases, J shed 1 base, and the junction held 6 bases outside the gene matches. The CDR3 covers 17 residues. CDR3 bases: TGCGCCAGCAGCTTGGTCGCGGGGGGGCTCGGCACAGATACGCAGTATTTT. Amino acid sequence: CASSLVAGGLGTDTQYF.

The rearrangement uses TRBV6-6 and TRBJ2-7; TRBD2 is a possible D gene (5 bases). Germline assignment: CDR1 MNHNY and CDR2 SVGAGI (reference sequence). The CDR3 has 15 amino acids. Trimming took off 0 bases at V and 0 bases at J, with 9 bases between the two ends. The CDR3 loop is CASSYSRELSYEQYF. DNA for the CDR3: TGTGCCAGCAGTTACTCGAGGGAACTCTCCTACGAGCAGTACTTC.

The CDR3 reads CASSLGGPGNTIYF. The CDR3 nucleotides read TGCGCCAGCAGCTTGGGAGGGCCTGGAAACACCATATATTTT. The chain joins TRBV5-1 to TRBJ1-3; D remains unclear. With 0 bases removed from V and 2 bases from J, the gap between germline ends came to 6 bases. Germline lookup yields CDR1 SGHRS and CDR2 YFSETQ. The CDR3 covers 14 residues.

V usage is TRBV7-2 and J usage is TRBJ2-1, with a weak D call TRBD2 (5 bases). This CDR3 has 15 amino acids. The ends were cut back, 0 bases at V and 2 bases at J, with 8 bases in the middle. Germline values: CDR1 SGHTA, CDR2 FQGNSA. The CDR3 nucleotides read TGTGCCAGCAGCTTAGCCCCGGGGACCTACAATGAGCAGTTCTTC. It codes for CASSLAPGTYNEQFF. Complete variable domain (other parts from reference TRBV7-2 and TRBJ2-1): GAGVSQSPSNKVTEKGKDVELRCDPISGHTALYWYRQSLGQGLEFLIYFQGNSAPDKSGLPSDRFSAERTGGSVSTLTIQRTQQEDSAVYLCASSLAPGTYNEQFFGPGTRLTVL.